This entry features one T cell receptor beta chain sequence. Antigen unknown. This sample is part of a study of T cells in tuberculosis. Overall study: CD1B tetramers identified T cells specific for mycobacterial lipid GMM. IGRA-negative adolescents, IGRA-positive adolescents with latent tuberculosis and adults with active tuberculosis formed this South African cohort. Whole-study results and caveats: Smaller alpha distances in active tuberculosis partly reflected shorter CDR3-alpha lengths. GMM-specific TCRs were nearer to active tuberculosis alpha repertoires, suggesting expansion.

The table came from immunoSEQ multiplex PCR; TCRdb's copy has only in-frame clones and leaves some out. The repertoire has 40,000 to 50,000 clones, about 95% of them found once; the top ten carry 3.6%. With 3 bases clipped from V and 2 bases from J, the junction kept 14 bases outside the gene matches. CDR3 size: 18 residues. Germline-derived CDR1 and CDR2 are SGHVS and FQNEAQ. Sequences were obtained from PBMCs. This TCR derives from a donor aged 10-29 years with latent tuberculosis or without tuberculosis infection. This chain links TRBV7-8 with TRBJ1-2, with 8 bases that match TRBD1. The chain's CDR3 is CASSFPHTRDRLNYGYTF. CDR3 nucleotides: TGTGCCAGCAGCTTCCCTCACACCCGGGACAGGCTAAACTATGGCTACACCTTC.